These T cell receptor beta chains were read from a single sample in a study of cytomegalovirus exposure and HLA in healthy donors. TCRdb keeps only in-frame clones here, not all; method: immunoSEQ multiplex PCR. The repertoire holds over 110,000 clones, with approximately 73% as singletons. The sequenced sample consisted of PBMCs. These receptors were collected from a middle-aged woman in good health and CMV-seronegative. Both conserved end residues are part of each CDR3. Fields, in order: V gene, CDR3 protein.

V gene: TRBV29-1
CDR3 protein: CSGELAGGHEQYF

V gene: TRBV5-1
CDR3 protein: CASSNQGVTNEKLFF

V gene: TRBV19
CDR3 protein: CASREGTGEYQPQHF

V gene: TRBV15
CDR3 protein: CATSRGNSGGVNEQFF

V gene: TRBV19
CDR3 protein: CASSIDLSGDRINQPQHF

V gene: TRBV19
CDR3 protein: CASSIVGSGDQPQHF

V gene: TRBV5-6
CDR3 protein: CASSPWPRLDEQYF

V gene: TRBV2
CDR3 protein: CASSNRQGHTYEQYF

V gene: TRBV5-5
CDR3 protein: CASSLASQGLGYGYTF

V gene: TRBV11-3
CDR3 protein: CASSPGGYLVDSGNTIYF

V gene: TRBV19
CDR3 protein: CASSQGRETQYF

V gene: TRBV6-1
CDR3 protein: CASSEEERPGDYGYTF

V gene: TRBV6-6
CDR3 protein: CASSYSQGAKQPQHF

V gene: TRBV7-3
CDR3 protein: CASSSGSEQYF

V gene: TRBV29-1
CDR3 protein: CSVVQSNYGYTF

V gene: TRBV19
CDR3 protein: CASSIRAGVGGQPQHF

V gene: TRBV10-3
CDR3 protein: CAISRENTGELFF

V gene: TRBV5-1
CDR3 protein: CASSLAGGGRTGELFF

V gene: TRBV29-1
CDR3 protein: CSVEPTGLYGYTF

V gene: TRBV6-6
CDR3 protein: CASSYPNEAFF

V gene: TRBV27
CDR3 protein: CASSWQGGPQYF

V gene: TRBV12-1
CDR3 protein: CASSFMDRGAGELFF

V gene: TRBV19
CDR3 protein: CASSIWGTGLDTQYF

V gene: TRBV6-5
CDR3 protein: CASSYSGVSNQPQHF

V gene: TRBV11-2
CDR3 protein: CASSGGNEQFF

V gene: TRBV4-3
CDR3 protein: CASSQADRADTQYF

V gene: TRBV5-4
CDR3 protein: CASSLAGGFTDTQYF

V gene: TRBV5-1
CDR3 protein: CASSLIGSDYGYTF

V gene: TRBV18
CDR3 protein: CASSRRFYGYTF

V gene: TRBV5-4
CDR3 protein: CASSLASSGNTIYF

V gene: TRBV5-4
CDR3 protein: CASSVGTGLNTEAFF

V gene: TRBV7-2
CDR3 protein: CASSLQPGKWDEQYF

V gene: TRBV5-1
CDR3 protein: CASSFGWIRGYEGNSPLHF

V gene: TRBV6-1
CDR3 protein: CASSGYERPINGYTF

V gene: TRBV18
CDR3 protein: CASSPERAELFF

V gene: TRBV18
CDR3 protein: CASSPGNGQGKVRAFF

V gene: TRBV19
CDR3 protein: CASSPGQGRPTNEKLFF